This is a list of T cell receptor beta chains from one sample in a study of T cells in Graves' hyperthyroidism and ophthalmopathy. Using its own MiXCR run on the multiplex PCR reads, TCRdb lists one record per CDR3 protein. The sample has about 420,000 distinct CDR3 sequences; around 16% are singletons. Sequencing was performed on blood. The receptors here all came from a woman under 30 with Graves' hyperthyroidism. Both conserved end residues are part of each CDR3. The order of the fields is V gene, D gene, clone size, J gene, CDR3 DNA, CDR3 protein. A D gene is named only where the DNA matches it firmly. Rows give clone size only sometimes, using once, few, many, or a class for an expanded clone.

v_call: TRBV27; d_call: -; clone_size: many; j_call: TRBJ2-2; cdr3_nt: TGTGCCAGCAGTCCGGGGGACCGATACACCGGGGAGCTGTTTTTT; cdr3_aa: CASSPGDRYTGELFF
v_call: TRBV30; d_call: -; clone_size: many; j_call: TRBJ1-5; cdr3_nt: TGTGCCTGGAGTGTCTTTGGGGGGCCCAATCAGCCCCAGCATTTT; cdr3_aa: CAWSVFGGPNQPQHF
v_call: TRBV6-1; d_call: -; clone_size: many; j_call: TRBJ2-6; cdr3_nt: TGTGCCAGCAGTGCGGGACTCCTCTCTGGGGCCAACGTCCTGACTTTC; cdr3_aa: CASSAGLLSGANVLTF
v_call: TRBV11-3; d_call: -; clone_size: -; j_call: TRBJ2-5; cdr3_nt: TGTGCCAGCAGCTTAAATGTACTAGAGACCCAGTACTTC; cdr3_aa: CASSLNVLETQYF
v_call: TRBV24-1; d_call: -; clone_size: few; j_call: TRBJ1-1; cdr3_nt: TGTGCCACCAGTGACCTGGGGGAGTCTGAAGCTTTCTTT; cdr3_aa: CATSDLGESEAFF
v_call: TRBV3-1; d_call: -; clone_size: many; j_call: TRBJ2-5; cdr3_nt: TGTGCCAGCAGCCAAGAGGGGGGAGTGACCCAGTACTTC; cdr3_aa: CASSQEGGVTQYF
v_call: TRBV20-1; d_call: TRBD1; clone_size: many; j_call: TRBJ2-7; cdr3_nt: TGCAGTGCCTCACACCCGGGACAGGGAAAGCTCGAGCAGTACTTC; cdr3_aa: CSASHPGQGKLEQYF
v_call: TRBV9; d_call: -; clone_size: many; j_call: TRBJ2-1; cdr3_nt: TGTGCCAGCAGCGTCTCAGTTAGTTTACATGAGCAGTTCTTC; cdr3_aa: CASSVSVSLHEQFF
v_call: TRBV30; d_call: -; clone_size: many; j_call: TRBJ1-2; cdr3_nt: TGTGCCTCGATCGGGGGGCATTCCTATGGCTACACCTTC; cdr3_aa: CASIGGHSYGYTF
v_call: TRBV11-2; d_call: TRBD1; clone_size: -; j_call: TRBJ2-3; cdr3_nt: TGTGCCAGCAGCGGGCGGACAGGGGAAACAGATACGCAGTATTTT; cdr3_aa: CASSGRTGETDTQYF
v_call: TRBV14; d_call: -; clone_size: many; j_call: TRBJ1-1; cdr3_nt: TGTGCCAGCAGCTCAACTAAAGACCCAATTGACACTGAAGCTTTCTTT; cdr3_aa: CASSSTKDPIDTEAFF
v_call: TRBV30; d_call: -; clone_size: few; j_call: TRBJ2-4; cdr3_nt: TGTGCCTGGAGTGGGGGAGGAGGGCCCGGAAACATTCAGTACTTC; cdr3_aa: CAWSGGGGPGNIQYF
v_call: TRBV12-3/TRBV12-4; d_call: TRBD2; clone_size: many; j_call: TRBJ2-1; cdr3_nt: TGTGCCAGCAGTTTAGGCCCGGGACTAGTGTACAATGAGCAGTTCTTC; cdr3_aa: CASSLGPGLVYNEQFF
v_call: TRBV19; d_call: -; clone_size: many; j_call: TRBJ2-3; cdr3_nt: TGTGCCAGTAGTATGAGGCTGGATACGCAGTATTTT; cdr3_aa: CASSMRLDTQYF
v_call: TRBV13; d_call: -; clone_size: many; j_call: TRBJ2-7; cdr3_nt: TGTGCCAGCAGCTTAAAGATTGGGTTCGGCGGGCCCTCCTACGAGCAGTACTTC; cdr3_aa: CASSLKIGFGGPSYEQYF
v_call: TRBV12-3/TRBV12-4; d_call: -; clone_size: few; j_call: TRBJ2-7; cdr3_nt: TGTGCCAGCAGTCCCGACATAGGTTACTACGAGCAGTACTTC; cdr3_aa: CASSPDIGYYEQYF
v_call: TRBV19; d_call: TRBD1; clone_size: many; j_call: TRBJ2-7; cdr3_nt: TGTGCCAGTAGTGCCGGACAGGGGGCGGATGTCTACGAGCAGTACTTC; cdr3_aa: CASSAGQGADVYEQYF
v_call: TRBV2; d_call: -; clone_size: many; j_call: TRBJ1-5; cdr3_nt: TGTGCCAGCCGAAGGGATGCGAACCTCTATAGCAATCAGCCCCAGCATTTT; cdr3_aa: CASRRDANLYSNQPQHF
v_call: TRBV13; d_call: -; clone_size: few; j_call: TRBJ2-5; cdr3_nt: TGTGCCAGCAGCGGACGCTCGACCTTCGAGACCCAGTACTTC; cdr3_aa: CASSGRSTFETQYF
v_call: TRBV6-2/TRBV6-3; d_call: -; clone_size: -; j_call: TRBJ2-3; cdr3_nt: TGTGCCAGCAGTGGTCCTGGGGGAGCTGGAGATACGCAGTATTTT; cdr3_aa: CASSGPGGAGDTQYF
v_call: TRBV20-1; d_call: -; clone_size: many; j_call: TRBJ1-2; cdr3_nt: TGCAGTGTTACCGTGGACTATGGCTACACCTTC; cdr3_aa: CSVTVDYGYTF
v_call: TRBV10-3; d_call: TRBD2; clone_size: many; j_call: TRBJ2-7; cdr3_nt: TGTGCCATCAGTGAACTAGCGACCTACGAGCAGTACTTC; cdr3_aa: CAISELATYEQYF
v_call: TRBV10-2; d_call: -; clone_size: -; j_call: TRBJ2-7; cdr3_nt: TGCGCCACCCTCGGGGGCCGGCCCCACGAGCAGTACTTC; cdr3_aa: CATLGGRPHEQYF
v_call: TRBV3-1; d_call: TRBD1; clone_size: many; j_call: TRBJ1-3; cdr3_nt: TGTGCCAGCAGCCAAGTCCGGACAGGGGGAAACACCATATATTTT; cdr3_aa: CASSQVRTGGNTIYF
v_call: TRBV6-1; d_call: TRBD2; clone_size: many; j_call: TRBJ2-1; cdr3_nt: TGTGCCAGCAGTTATGGGACTAGCGGGGGGTACAATGAGCAGTTCTTC; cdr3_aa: CASSYGTSGGYNEQFF
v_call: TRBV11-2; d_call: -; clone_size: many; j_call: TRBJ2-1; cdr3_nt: TGTGCCAGCAGCTCCCACCCTTCATTGAGCTCCTACAATGAGCAGTTCTTC; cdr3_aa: CASSSHPSLSSYNEQFF
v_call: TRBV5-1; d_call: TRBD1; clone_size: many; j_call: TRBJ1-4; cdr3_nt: TGCGCCAGCAGCTTGGGGTGGACAGGGTTTGGGGCAAAACTGTTTTTT; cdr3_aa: CASSLGWTGFGAKLFF
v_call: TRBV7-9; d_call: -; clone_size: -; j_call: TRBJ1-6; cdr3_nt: TGTGCCAGCAGCTTAGAACAGGCCTATAATTCACCCCTCCACTTT; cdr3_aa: CASSLEQAYNSPLHF
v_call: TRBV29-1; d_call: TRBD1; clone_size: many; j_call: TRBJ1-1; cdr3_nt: TGCAGTCGAAATCCGGGACAGGGGGCGCCTCGTGGTACTGAAGCTTTCTTT; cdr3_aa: CSRNPGQGAPRGTEAFF
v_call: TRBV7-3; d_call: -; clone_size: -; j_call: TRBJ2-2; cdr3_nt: TGTGCCAGCAGGAAAGGGGGGGCGCGGCCGGACACCGGGGAGCTGCTTTTT; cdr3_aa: CASRKGGARPDTGELLF
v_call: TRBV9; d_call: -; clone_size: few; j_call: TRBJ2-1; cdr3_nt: TGTGCCAGCAGCCCCCGTAGTAGGTTCGCCTACAATGAGCAGTTCTTC; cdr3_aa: CASSPRSRFAYNEQFF
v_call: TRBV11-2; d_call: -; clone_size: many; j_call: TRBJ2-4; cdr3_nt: TGTGCCAGCAGCTCTAAGGGGACACCTAAAAACATTCAGTACTTC; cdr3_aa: CASSSKGTPKNIQYF
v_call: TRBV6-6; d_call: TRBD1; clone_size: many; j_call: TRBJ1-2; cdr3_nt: TGTGCCAGCAGTTACCACTTCGGCCGAGGACAGGGACACTATGGCTACACCTTC; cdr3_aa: CASSYHFGRGQGHYGYTF
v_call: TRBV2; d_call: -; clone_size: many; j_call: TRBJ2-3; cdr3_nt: TGTGCCAGCACCGGGACGGACACAGATACGCAGTATTTT; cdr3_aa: CASTGTDTDTQYF
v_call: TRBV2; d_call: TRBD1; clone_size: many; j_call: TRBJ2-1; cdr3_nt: TGTGCCAGCAGCAACCGGGACAGGGTAGGGGATGAGCAGTTCTTC; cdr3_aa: CASSNRDRVGDEQFF
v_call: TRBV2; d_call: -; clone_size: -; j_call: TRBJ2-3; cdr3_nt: TGTGCCAGCACATTTCGAAACCCAGGGAACACAGATACGCAGTATTTT; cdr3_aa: CASTFRNPGNTDTQYF
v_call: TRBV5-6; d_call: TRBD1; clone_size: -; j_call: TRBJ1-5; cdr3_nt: TGTGCCAGCAGCTTGTATGGGACAGGGAGCAATCAGCCCCAGCATTTT; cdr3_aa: CASSLYGTGSNQPQHF
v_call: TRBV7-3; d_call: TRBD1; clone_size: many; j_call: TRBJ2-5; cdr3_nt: TGTGCCAGCAGCCCCGCAGGGGGCAGGGAGACCCAGTACTTC; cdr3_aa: CASSPAGGRETQYF
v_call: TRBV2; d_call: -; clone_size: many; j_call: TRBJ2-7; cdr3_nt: TGTGCCGTAAACCACCGGATTGGGACACCAAGCGAGCAGTACTTC; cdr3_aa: CAVNHRIGTPSEQYF
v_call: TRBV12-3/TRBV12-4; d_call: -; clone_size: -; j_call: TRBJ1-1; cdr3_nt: TGTGCCAGCAGTTTAGAGGGGTCCACTGAAGCTTTCTTT; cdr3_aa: CASSLEGSTEAFF
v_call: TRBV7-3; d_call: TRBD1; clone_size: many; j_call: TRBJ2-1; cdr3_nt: TGTGCCAGCAGCTTAACGGGACAGAATTTAAATGAGCAGTTCTTC; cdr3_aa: CASSLTGQNLNEQFF
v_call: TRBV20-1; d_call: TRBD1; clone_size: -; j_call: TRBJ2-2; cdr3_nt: TGCAGTGCCCCCCGCCGGGACAGGGCTGACGGGGAGCTGTTTTTT; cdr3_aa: CSAPRRDRADGELFF